These 12 T cell receptor beta chains share one sample of origin, sequenced in a study of blood T cells in healthy people across ages. A J-beta primer mix and a sample-barcoded 5' primer were used in a second PCR of about 7 to 12 cycles. From the 5' RACE reads, TCRdb called clonotypes with MiXCR, one entry per CDR3 protein. The sample contains about 720,000 distinct CDR3 sequences, 20% to 30% of which appear only once. A further study also used this sample, focusing on T cells of mothers and their children.

Material: blood. These receptors originate from a boy aged 10-17 years in good health.

CDR3 nucleotides: TGTGCCAGCAGTGAACAGGGGGCCAGAAAGCTGTTTTTT. It codes for CASSEQGARKLFF. The chain uses TRBV2 and TRBJ1-4; 8 nucleotides match TRBD1. The CDR3 totals 13 residues. V shed 2 bases and J 14 bases; nucleotides not matched to a gene: 7. Germline V gene sequence: CDR1 SNHLY, CDR2 FYNNEI.

This clonotype showed up just once. This rearrangement joins TRBV12-3 or TRBV12-4 to TRBJ2-1, with 8 positions matching TRBD2. The CDR3 covers 14 residues. Unmatched junction bases numbered 7, after V lost 4 bases and J lost 8 bases. The CDR3 DNA follows: TGTGCCAGCAGTTCCTGGACTAGCTGGCATGAGCAGTTCTTC. This translates into CASSSWTSWHEQFF.

The V gene is TRBV4-2, the J gene TRBJ1-6, with D tentatively TRBD1 (5 bases). The length of the CDR3 is 18 residues. Germline-derived CDR1 and CDR2 are LGHNA and YNFKEQ. The germline V and J ends were trimmed by 0 bases and 1 base, with 13 bases remaining between them. The CDR3 loop is CASSQDQAGLSYNSPLHF. The CDR3 nucleotides are TGTGCCAGCAGCCAAGATCAAGCAGGGTTGTCCTATAATTCACCCCTCCACTTT.

This clonotype was counted a few times. V gene TRBV11-2 combines with J gene TRBJ2-3; 8 bases are shared with TRBD2. From germline, CDR1 is SGHAT and CDR2 FQNNGV. The CDR3 has 22 amino acids. V dropped 5 bases and J dropped 2; count of bases not matched to a gene: 27. CDR3 residues: CASSTRGRQVYGTSGSTDTQYF. DNA of the CDR3: TGTGCCAGCAGCACCAGAGGCCGTCAGGTCTACGGCACTAGCGGATCCACAGATACGCAGTATTTT.

In its sample, this clonotype was seen a few times. The V gene is TRBV7-2, the J gene TRBJ2-5, with D perhaps given as TRBD1 or TRBD2 (5 bases each). CDR3 length: 15 amino acids. Germline-derived CDR1 and CDR2 are SGHTA and FQGNSA. With 2 bases removed from V and 4 bases from J, the gap between germline ends came to 14 bases. CDR3 protein: CASSLTGRGPETQYF. For the CDR3, the DNA is TGTGCCAGCAGCTTAACGGGGCGAGGTCCAGAGACCCAGTACTTC.

This clonotype appeared a few times. J is TRBJ1-2 and V is TRBV27, with 7 bases identical to TRBD1. With V trimmed by 6 bases and J by 2 bases, 6 bases remained unmatched. This CDR3 contains 14 residues. Germline values: CDR1 MNHEY, CDR2 SMNVEV (reference sequence). The DNA of the CDR3 is TGTGCCAGCAGGCGGACAGGTCGGAACTATGGCTACACCTTC. The encoded protein is CASRRTGRNYGYTF.

This clonotype was observed a handful of times. The V and J genes are TRBV24-1 and TRBJ2-3; TRBD2 is a possible D gene (7 bases). This CDR3 is 16 amino acids long. V was trimmed by 4 bases and J by 4 bases, leaving 17 bases between them. CDR1 is KGHDR, CDR2 SFDVKD, per germline. The CDR3 loop reads CATSERAPGGPDTQYF. The CDR3 DNA is TGTGCCACCAGTGAACGGGCCCCGGGGGGCCCAGATACGCAGTATTTT.

The chain joins TRBV7-2 to TRBJ2-7; tentative D call: TRBD1 (5 bases). This CDR3 is 15 amino acids long. The germline V gene has CDR1 SGHTA and CDR2 FQGNSA. V lost 4 bases, J lost 4 bases, and 17 bases lay in between. For the CDR3, the DNA is TGTGCCAGCAGCTCGTCGACGGCCAGGGCGTACGAGCAGTACTTC. Encoded protein: CASSSSTARAYEQYF.

This clonotype was counted between two and nine times. The genes are TRBV4-3 and TRBJ2-5; D remains unclear. V lost 0 bases and J lost 1, with 9 bases in between. The CDR3 sequence is 15 residues long. Germline lookup yields CDR1 LGHNA and CDR2 YSLEER. CDR3 DNA sequence: TGCGCCAGCAGCCAAGAGTTCCGGCTCCAAGAGACCCAGTACTTC. Its translation is CASSQEFRLQETQYF.

This chain connects TRBV5-1 to TRBJ1-5; a possible D gene is TRBD1 (6 bases). V was cut by 3 bases and J by 4 bases, with 11 bases left in between. This CDR3 contains 14 residues. Per germline, CDR1 SGHRS and CDR2 YFSETQ. CDR3 region: CASSSQGGNQPQHF. The CDR3 bases are TGCGCCAGCAGCTCACAGGGAGGAAATCAGCCCCAGCATTTT.

In this sample, this clonotype turned up once. Written as DNA, the CDR3 is TGTGCCAGCAGTTTATTAAGGAGCGAGCAGTACTTC. Amino acid sequence: CASSLLRSEQYF. This chain uses TRBV28 with TRBJ2-5; D is unresolved. The closer fit of TRBJ2-7 to the DNA end suggests the J call may be wrong. Germline CDR1 is MDHEN and CDR2 is SYDVKM. This CDR3 comprises 12 residues.

This CDR3 reads CASSPEGRVRYGYTF. The CDR3 region has the DNA TGTGCCAGCAGCCCAGAAGGGAGGGTTCGCTATGGCTACACCTTC. The V gene is TRBV3-1, the J gene TRBJ1-2; no clear D. CDR3 length: 15 residues. Germline V CDR1 and CDR2: LGHDT, YNNKEL (reference sequence). V lost 4 bases, J lost 4 bases, and 16 bases lay in between.